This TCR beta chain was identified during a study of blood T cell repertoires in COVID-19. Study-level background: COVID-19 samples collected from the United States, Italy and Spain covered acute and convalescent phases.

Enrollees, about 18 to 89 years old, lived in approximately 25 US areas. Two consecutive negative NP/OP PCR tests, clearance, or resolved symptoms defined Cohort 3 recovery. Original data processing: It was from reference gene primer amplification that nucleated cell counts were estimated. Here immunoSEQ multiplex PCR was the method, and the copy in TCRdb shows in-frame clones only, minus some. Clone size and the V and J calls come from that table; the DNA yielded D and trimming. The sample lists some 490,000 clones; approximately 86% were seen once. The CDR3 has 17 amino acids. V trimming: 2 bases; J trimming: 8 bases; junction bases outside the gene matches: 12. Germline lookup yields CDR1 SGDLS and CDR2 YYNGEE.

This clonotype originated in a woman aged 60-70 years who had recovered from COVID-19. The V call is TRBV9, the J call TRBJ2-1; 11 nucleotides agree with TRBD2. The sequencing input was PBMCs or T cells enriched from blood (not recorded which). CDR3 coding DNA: TGTGCCAGCAGCGTCAGAACTAGCGGGGGCTTGGGGGATGAGCAGTTCTTC. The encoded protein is CASSVRTSGGLGDEQFF.